This TCR beta chain is drawn from a study of cytomegalovirus exposure and HLA in healthy donors. The study's findings and limits: In a later analysis, HLA-associated TCR beta chains were more clonally expanded than equally common others. Later analysis identified several of the most significant clusters that appeared linked to common viral pathogens.

CDR3 length: 14 residues. Germline-derived CDR1 and CDR2 are MDHEN and SYDVKM. J gave up 2 bases and V 7 bases, and 6 bases lay outside the gene matches. Turning to this clone: Its antigen is currently unknown.

The PCR made use of 60 Vbeta and 13 Jbeta primers. Profiling relied on immunoSEQ multiplex PCR, and the TCRdb table lists in-frame clones only, not all of them. The data contain about 130,000 clones, just over 75% of them seen just once; the ten biggest clones take up less than 2%. This TCR came from a woman aged 45-65 years in good health and CMV-seronegative. The chain couples TRBV28 to TRBJ2-3; 7 bases are a match to TRBD2. Sequencing was done on a sample of PBMCs. The CDR3 coding sequence is TGTGCCAGCAAATTGGCGGGAGTCACAGATACGCAGTATTTT. This encodes CASKLAGVTDTQYF.